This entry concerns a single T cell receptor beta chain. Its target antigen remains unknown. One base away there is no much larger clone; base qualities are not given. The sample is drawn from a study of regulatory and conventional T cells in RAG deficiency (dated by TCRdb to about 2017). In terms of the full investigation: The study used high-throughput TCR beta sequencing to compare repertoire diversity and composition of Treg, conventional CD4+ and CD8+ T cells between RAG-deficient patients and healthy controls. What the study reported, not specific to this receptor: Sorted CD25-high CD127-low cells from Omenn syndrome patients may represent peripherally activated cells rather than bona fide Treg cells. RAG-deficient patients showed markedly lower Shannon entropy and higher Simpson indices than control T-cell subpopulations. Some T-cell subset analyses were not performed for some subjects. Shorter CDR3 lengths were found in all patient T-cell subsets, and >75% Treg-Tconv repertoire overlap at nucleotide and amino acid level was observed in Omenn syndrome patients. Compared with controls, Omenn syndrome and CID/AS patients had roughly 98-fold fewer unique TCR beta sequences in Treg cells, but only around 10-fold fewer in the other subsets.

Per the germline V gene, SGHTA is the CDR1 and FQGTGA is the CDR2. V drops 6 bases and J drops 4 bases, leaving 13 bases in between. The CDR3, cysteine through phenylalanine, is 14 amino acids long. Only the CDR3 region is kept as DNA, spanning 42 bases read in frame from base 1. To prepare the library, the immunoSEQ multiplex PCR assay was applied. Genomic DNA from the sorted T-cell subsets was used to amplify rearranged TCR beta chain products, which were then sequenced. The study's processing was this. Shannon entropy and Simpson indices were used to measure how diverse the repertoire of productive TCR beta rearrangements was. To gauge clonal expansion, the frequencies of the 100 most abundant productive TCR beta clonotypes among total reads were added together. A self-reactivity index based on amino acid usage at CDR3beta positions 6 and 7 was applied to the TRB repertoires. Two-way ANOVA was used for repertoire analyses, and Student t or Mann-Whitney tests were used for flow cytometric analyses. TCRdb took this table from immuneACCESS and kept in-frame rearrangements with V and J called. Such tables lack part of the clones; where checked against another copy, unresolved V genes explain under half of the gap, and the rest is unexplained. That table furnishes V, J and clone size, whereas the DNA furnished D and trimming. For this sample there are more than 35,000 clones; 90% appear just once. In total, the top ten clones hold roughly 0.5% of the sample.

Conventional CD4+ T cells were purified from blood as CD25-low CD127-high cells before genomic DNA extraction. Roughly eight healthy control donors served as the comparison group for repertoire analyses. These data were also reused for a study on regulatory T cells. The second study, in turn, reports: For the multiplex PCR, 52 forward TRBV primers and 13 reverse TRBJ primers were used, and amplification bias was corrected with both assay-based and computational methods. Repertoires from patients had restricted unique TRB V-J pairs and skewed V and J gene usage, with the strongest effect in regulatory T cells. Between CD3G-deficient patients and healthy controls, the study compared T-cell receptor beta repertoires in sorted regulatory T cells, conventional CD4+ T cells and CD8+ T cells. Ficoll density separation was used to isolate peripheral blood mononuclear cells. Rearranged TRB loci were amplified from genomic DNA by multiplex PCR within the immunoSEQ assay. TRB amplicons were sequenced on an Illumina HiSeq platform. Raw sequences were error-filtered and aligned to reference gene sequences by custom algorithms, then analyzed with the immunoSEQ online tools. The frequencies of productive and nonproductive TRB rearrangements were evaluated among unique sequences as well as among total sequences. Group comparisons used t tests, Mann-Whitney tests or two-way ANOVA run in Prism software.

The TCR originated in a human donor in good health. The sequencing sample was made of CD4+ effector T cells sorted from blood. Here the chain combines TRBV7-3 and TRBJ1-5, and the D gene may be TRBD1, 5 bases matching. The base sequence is TGTGCCAGCAGTTCAGGGTTGGGTAATCAGCCCCAGCATTTT. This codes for CASSSGLGNQPQHF.